This record covers a single T cell receptor beta chain. Its antigen is currently unknown. Profiling relied on immunoSEQ multiplex PCR, and the TCRdb table lists in-frame clones only, not all of them. The table lists 70,000 to 95,000 clones, approximately 90% of them singletons, with about 8% in the top ten. Per germline, CDR1 MNHEY and CDR2 SVGAGI. The CDR3 totals 12 residues. Trimming pared 6 bases from V and 8 bases from J, leaving 11 bases between. This specimen comes from a study of T cell responses to AZD1222 COVID-19 vaccine. Study results and limitations: Among AZD1222 vaccinees, only five to seven were seropositive at baseline.

This clonotype was obtained from an adult who received the AZD1222 COVID-19 vaccine. The material sequenced was peripheral blood, taken 28 days after the second AZD1222 dose. This chain uses TRBV6-5 with TRBJ2-4; unclear D gene. CDR3 sequence reads: CASRTDADIQYF. The CDR3 DNA sequence: TGTGCCAGCAGGACCGACGCAGACATTCAGTACTTC.